This TCR beta chain was retrieved from a study of a mutant IDH1 vaccine in newly diagnosed glioma (dated by TCRdb to the early 2020s). In the study overall: Of the approximately 30 treated patients, 62.5% were male and about 40% were female, and the mean age was approximately 37 years. Prior to enrollment, patients had been given standard therapy consisting of radiotherapy alone, temozolomide alone, or radiochemotherapy with temozolomide, with the combination given to most patients. Six visits were used for peripheral blood collection: V03 (baseline), V05, V07, V10, V12 and V13. For exploratory analyses, longitudinal TCRB deep sequencing was carried out in roughly 25 treated patients wherever samples were available. Findings and caveats that apply to the study as a whole: It was noted by the authors that analyses of patient blood samples could not be reproduced owing to sample limitations. PBMC samples for TCRB deep sequencing were selected based on availability. Immune responses induced by the vaccine were seen in roughly 95% of patients across multiple MHC alleles. Pseudoprogression seemed to be unrelated to changes in the top peripheral T cell clonotypes found by TCRB sequencing.

To prepare the library, the immunoSEQ multiplex PCR assay was applied. The hsTCRB Kit was used according to the manufacturer's protocol to amplify rearranged TCR beta chain sequences. Sequencing of TCRB libraries was carried out on an Illumina MiSeq. Turning to the authors' computational methods: Demultiplexing, trimming and gene mapping were performed with the kit vendor's proprietary platform. TCRdb retrieved this table from immuneACCESS and kept in-frame rearrangements only. Not all clones are present; in checked studies, unresolved V genes account for under half, and no reason is known for the remainder. That table is the source of V, J and clone size, and D and trimming were worked out from the DNA. This sample is represented by about 88,000 clones; over 75% of them were singletons. The ten top clones hold around 5.2% of the sample. The table lists this clone with many counts. What this receptor recognizes is not known. No much larger clonotype is one base removed from it; base qualities were not supplied.

CDR1 is given as SNHLY and CDR2 as FYNNEI, both from the germline V gene. From the cysteine through the phenylalanine, the CDR3 covers 15 amino acids. Of the read, only the CDR3 DNA is kept; its 45 bases are in frame from base 1. Trimming removed 6 bases from V and 6 bases from J; the gene matches leave 8 bases unexplained. In light of the paper, this sample's time point label describes: baseline, week 1 (first vaccination visit). Reading the label with the study, this specimen's treatment or condition is: pre-vaccination baseline after standard-of-care therapy. Newly diagnosed WHO grade 3 or 4 IDH1-mutant astrocytomas showing loss of nuclear ATRX were present in the donors. The samples were drawn from NOA16, a multicentre, single-arm, open-label phase I trial in Germany that tested a mutant IDH1 peptide vaccine in humans for the first time. Visit V03 blood draws served as the baseline sample for immunogenicity testing. The DNeasy Blood and Tissue Kit was used to extract genomic DNA from EDTA blood for TCRB sequencing.

This clonotype was obtained from a man between 35 and 55 years old with glioma. Some clones in this sample may be carry-over from other donors' samples. The source was PBMCs, collected from a glioma patient treated with radiotherapy, temozolomide or both. The chain is encoded by TRBV2 joined to TRBJ1-6; 7 central bases correspond to TRBD1. The CDR3 in this case is CASRSTGARNSPLHF. The nucleotide sequence reads TGTGCCAGCAGGAGCACAGGGGCCCGTAATTCACCCCTCCACTTT.